The clone carrying this TCR beta chain was seen ten or more times. The sample belongs to a study of T cells in Graves' hyperthyroidism and ophthalmopathy. Amplification of TCR beta CDR3 regions used RNA as the template. RT-PCR in the first round (using the HTBI primer set) targeted the TCR CDR3. TCRdb reprocessed the multiplex PCR reads via MiXCR and lists one record per CDR3 protein. The sample holds about 610,000 distinct CDR3 sequences, roughly 14% seen once. The study excluded patients with uncontrolled infection, other autoimmune disease, pregnancy or lactation. V dropped 2 bases and J dropped 0; count of bases not matched to a gene: 6. Germline CDR1 SGHAT, CDR2 FQNNGV. The CDR3 sequence is 16 residues long.

This clonotype was sampled from a woman aged 40 to 55 with Graves' ophthalmopathy. The chain is built from TRBV11-2 and TRBJ2-7, with TRBD2 matching 8 bases. The specimen sequenced was blood. The CDR3 is CASSLTSGGGSYEQYF. Written as DNA, the CDR3 is TGTGCCAGCAGCTTAACTTCGGGGGGGGGCTCCTACGAGCAGTACTTC.